This T cell receptor beta chain was obtained from a study of blood T cell repertoires in COVID-19. Study-wide background: Specimens from acute and convalescent COVID-19 originated in the United States, Italy and Spain. The analysed material was cDNA or gDNA that came from T cells, B-cell-depleted T cells, or PBMCs.

Per the study methods: Reference gene primer amplification in the assay estimated nucleated cell counts. Sequencing used immunoSEQ multiplex PCR; TCRdb keeps in-frame clones, though not all of them. That table gives V, J and clone size, and the DNA gave D and trimming. The sample records under 350,000 clones, 80% to 90% being singletons. Researchers sorted participants into cohorts using their self-reported clinical history. This clonotype originated in a woman between 40 and 50 years old with acute COVID-19. Sequenced: PBMCs or T cells enriched from blood (not recorded which).

CDR3 nucleotides: TGTGCCAGCAGCCAACTTAGCGGGGGGGACGCAGATACGCAGTATTTT. It encodes CASSQLSGGDADTQYF. The chain uses TRBV4-2 and TRBJ2-3; TRBD2 agrees at 11 bases. With V trimmed by 2 bases and J by 4 bases, 5 bases remained unmatched. Germline CDR1 reads LGHNA; CDR2 reads YNFKEQ. The CDR3 loop spans 16 amino acids.